Only one count was recorded for the clone carrying this T cell receptor (beta chain). The antigen is undetermined. This sample was taken from a study of cytomegalovirus exposure and HLA in healthy donors. General study points: Some public TCRs appeared in many individuals, while most sequences were rare.

CDR3 size: 19 residues. Germline assignment: CDR1 SGHRS and CDR2 YFSETQ. V was clipped by 3 bases and J by 4 bases; unmatched bases: 17. PCR employed 60 Vbeta and 13 Jbeta primers. TCRdb's table, derived via immunoSEQ multiplex PCR, lists solely in-frame clones and lacks some. The repertoire has some 240,000 clones, nearly 95% of them found once; the top ten carry less than 2%. The sample was PBMCs. This TCR derives from a girl aged 2 to 9 in good health and CMV-seronegative. The chain has TRBV5-1 and TRBJ2-3; 10 bases align to TRBD2. The CDR3 sequence: CASSSQPGLALVWADTQYF. The CDR3 nucleotides read TGCGCCAGCAGCTCCCAACCGGGACTAGCGTTGGTGTGGGCAGATACGCAGTATTTT.